The 24 T cell receptor beta chains given below trace back to one sample, sequenced in a study of CD8 T cells in ankylosing spondylitis. TCRdb fed the 5' RACE reads into MiXCR, producing one record per CDR3 protein. The table has approximately 220,000 distinct CDR3 sequences, under 30% seen once. Sequenced: blood, either unsorted or a sorted T cell fraction (not recorded which). The receptor source for this set is a male donor with ankylosing spondylitis or in good health (not recorded which).

This clonotype appeared many times. The rearrangement uses TRBV7-8 and TRBJ1-2; D is ambiguous. Germline V gives CDR1 SGHVS, CDR2 FQNEAQ. The CDR3 runs to 15 residues. V dropped 0 bases and J dropped 0 bases, with 8 bases sitting between them. CDR3 sequence reads: CASSLAGRTNYGYTF. In nucleotides, the CDR3 is TGTGCCAGCAGCTTAGCGGGAAGGACTAACTATGGCTACACCTTC.

At least ten counts were recorded for this clonotype. V and J are TRBV6-1 and TRBJ2-3; 8 bases map to TRBD2. The germline V gene encodes CDR1 MNHNS and CDR2 SASEGT. V shed 6 bases, J shed 4 bases, and the junction held 9 bases outside the gene matches. The length of the CDR3 is 15 residues. The CDR3 here is CASSRAGGRADTQYF. The CDR3 DNA reads as TGTGCCAGCAGCCGGGCGGGAGGAAGGGCAGATACGCAGTATTTT.

The rearrangement links TRBV20-1 to TRBJ2-5; D perhaps matches TRBD1 (6 bases). The CDR3 covers 13 residues. In germline, CDR1 is DFQATT, CDR2 SNEGSKA (reference sequence). The V end lost 3 bases, the J end lost 5 bases, and 13 bases lay between the germline ends. The CDR3 sequence is CSARAQGWETQYF. The DNA for the CDR3 is TGCAGTGCTAGGGCACAGGGATGGGAGACCCAGTACTTC.

This clonotype appeared many times. The chain couples TRBV5-1 to TRBJ1-3; weak D call: TRBD1 (5 bases). V gave up 4 bases and J gave up 8 bases, with 13 bases separating them. The germline CDR1 and CDR2 sequences are SGHRS and YFSETQ. The CDR3 is 13 amino acids. CDR3 protein: CASSTMGGDTIYF. The CDR3 region has the DNA TGCGCCAGCAGCACAATGGGGGGAGACACCATATATTTT.

This clonotype was counted at least ten times. The chain has TRBV7-9 and TRBJ2-7, with TRBD1 matching 11 bases. The CDR3 is made up of 15 amino acids. The trim removed 5 bases at V and 2 bases at J, leaving 5 bases unmatched. Germline V gene sequence: CDR1 SEHNR, CDR2 FQNEAQ (reference sequence). This CDR3 reads CASSTGTGGTYEQYF. The CDR3 DNA follows: TGTGCCAGCAGCACCGGGACAGGGGGTACCTACGAGCAGTACTTC.

The chain links TRBV29-1 to TRBJ1-6, with 7 bases aligning to TRBD1. V lost 2 bases and J lost 3; bases outside the gene matches: 7. The CDR3 runs 16 residues. The germline CDR1 and CDR2 sequences are SQVTM and ANQGSEA. In DNA form, the CDR3 reads TGCAGCGTTGAAAGGACAGGATTTTACTATAATTCACCCCTCCACTTT. It codes for CSVERTGFYYNSPLHF.

The genes are TRBV20-1 and TRBJ1-3; perhaps TRBD1 as D (6 bases). V lost 5 bases, J lost 4 bases, and 15 bases lay in between. CDR1 and CDR2 from the germline V gene are DFQATT and SNEGSKA (reference sequence). CDR3 length equals 14 residues. The CDR3 DNA is TGCAGTGCTCGCGGCCAGGGGCCAGGAAACACCATATATTTT. Amino acid sequence: CSARGQGPGNTIYF.

This clonotype occurred once. J is TRBJ2-7 and V is TRBV20-1; D might be TRBD1 (6 bases). Looked up from germline, CDR1 is DFQATT and CDR2 is SNEGSKA (reference sequence). V was pared by 6 bases and J by 0 bases, with 15 bases between. There are 14 residues in the CDR3. CDR3 nucleotide sequence: TGCAGTGCCGCCACAGGGAAGGGCTCCTACGAGCAGTACTTC. This encodes CSAATGKGSYEQYF.

This chain joins TRBV7-2 and TRBJ2-1, with TRBD2 identical over 12 bases. Germline CDR1 and CDR2: SGHTA and FQGNSA. This CDR3 is built from 15 residues. Trimming removed 7 bases from V and 4 bases from J; junction bases left unmatched: 5. The CDR3: CASTLTSGRYNEQFF. The CDR3 DNA follows: TGTGCCAGCACCCTTACTAGCGGGAGGTACAATGAGCAGTTCTTC.

The rearrangement links TRBV20-1 to TRBJ2-2; no clear D. This CDR3 has 14 amino acids. V lost 3 bases to trimming and J lost 0 bases, with 8 bases between them. The germline V gene encodes CDR1 DFQATT and CDR2 SNEGSKA (reference sequence). Here the CDR3 reads CSASRPSNTGELFF. The CDR3 DNA reads as TGCAGTGCTAGTAGGCCCTCGAACACCGGGGAGCTGTTTTTT.

In its sample, this clonotype was seen many times. The genes are TRBV5-1 and TRBJ2-3, with D tentatively TRBD2 (6 bases). The V gene's germline CDR1 is SGHRS and CDR2 YFSETQ. V gave up 4 bases and J gave up 3 bases, with 12 bases separating them. The CDR3 covers 14 residues. CDR3 sequence reads: CASSAGLPTDTQYF. The CDR3 DNA is TGCGCCAGCAGCGCGGGACTCCCGACAGATACGCAGTATTTT.

The rearrangement uses TRBV29-1 and TRBJ2-3, with D uncertain. Trimming left V 7 bases short and J 3 bases short, with 11 bases between. The germline V gene has CDR1 SQVTM and CDR2 ANQGSEA. This CDR3 is 12 amino acids long. The CDR3 DNA is TGCAGCGCCCATTTGAGTACAGATACGCAGTATTTT. Translated: CSAHLSTDTQYF.

This clonotype was seen at least ten times. The V call is TRBV20-1, the J call TRBJ2-3; possibly TRBD1 for D (5 bases). The germline gives CDR1 DFQATT, CDR2 SNEGSKA (reference sequence). The CDR3 consists of 12 residues. Trimming shortened V by 3 bases and J by 5 bases, and 9 bases separated the two germline ends. The CDR3 here is CSASSTGDTQYF. The CDR3 nucleotides read TGCAGTGCTAGTTCTACAGGAGATACGCAGTATTTT.

This clonotype appeared many times. The chain links TRBV5-1 to TRBJ2-2; D ambiguous. Germline lookup yields CDR1 SGHRS and CDR2 YFSETQ. The CDR3 runs 13 residues. V was pared by 4 bases and J by 7 bases, with 11 bases between. CDR3 sequence (DNA): TGCGCCAGCAGCCCGATGCTTGACGGGGAGCTGTTTTTT. Amino acid sequence: CASSPMLDGELFF.

This clonotype showed up many times. The rearrangement uses TRBV29-1 and TRBJ2-7; D is possibly TRBD2 (5 bases). The CDR3 length is 10 residues. V lost 4 bases to trimming and J lost 6 bases, with 7 bases between them. Germline values: CDR1 SQVTM, CDR2 ANQGSEA. The CDR3 DNA reads as TGCAGCGTTGGAGGGCTCGAGCAGTACTTC. It encodes CSVGGLEQYF.

The chain has TRBV29-1 and TRBJ1-3; TRBD1 is a possible D gene (6 bases). This CDR3 contains 16 residues. Germline CDR1 and CDR2: SQVTM and ANQGSEA. V shed 6 bases and J shed 0 bases, with 18 bases lying between them. The CDR3 reads CSVQAGGTSSGNTIYF. CDR3 DNA: TGCAGCGTGCAGGCGGGCGGGACATCCTCTGGAAACACCATATATTTT.

In this sample, this clonotype turned up many times. CDR3: CASSPRGGRNTIYF. Written as DNA, the CDR3 is TGTGCCAGCAGCCCCAGGGGGGGTCGAAACACCATATATTTT. This sequence joins TRBV9 and TRBJ1-3; 7 bases are shared with TRBD1. The V segment lost 4 bases and the J segment 5 bases; nucleotides outside the gene matches: 6. Looked up from germline, CDR1 is SGDLS and CDR2 is YYNGEE. The CDR3 has 14 amino acids. The whole variable domain, remainder taken from reference TRBV9 and TRBJ1-3, is DSGVTQTPKHLITATGQRVTLRCSPRSGDLSVYWYQQSLDQGLQFLIQYYNGEERAKGNILERFSAQQFPDLHSELNLSSLELGDSALYFCASSPRGGRNTIYFGEGSWLTVV.

This sequence joins TRBV12-3 or TRBV12-4 and TRBJ1-1; 7 bases align to TRBD1. V dropped 7 bases and J dropped 1; count of bases not matched to a gene: 3. This CDR3 is 13 amino acids long. CDR3 DNA sequence: TGTGCCAGCAACGGACAGGCGAACACTGAAGCTTTCTTT. Translation gives CASNGQANTEAFF.

This clonotype was detected many times. The chain employs TRBV5-1 and TRBJ2-7, with D uncertain. Germline-derived CDR1 and CDR2 are SGHRS and YFSETQ. Trimming shortened V by 1 base and J by 2 bases, and 10 bases separated the two germline ends. The CDR3 has 14 residues. In nucleotides, the CDR3 is TGCGCCAGCAGCTTGTCAGGCAGTACCTACGAGCAGTACTTC. Its protein is CASSLSGSTYEQYF.

This clonotype was counted many times. Here the CDR3 reads CASSPPKNTEAFF. The CDR3 DNA reads TGTGCCAGCAGTCCGCCAAAGAACACTGAAGCTTTCTTT. The J gene is TRBJ1-1, the V gene TRBV12-3 or TRBV12-4, with D uncertain. V gave up 5 bases and J gave up 1 base, with 8 bases separating them. There are 13 residues in the CDR3.

The genes are TRBV20-1 and TRBJ2-2; D assignment may be TRBD1 or TRBD2 (5 bases each). With 6 bases removed from V and 2 bases from J, the gap between germline ends came to 10 bases. The germline gives CDR1 DFQATT, CDR2 SNEGSKA (reference sequence). The CDR3 runs 13 residues. CDR3 in amino acids: CSAGRGNTGELFF. The DNA of the CDR3 is TGCAGTGCGGGACGGGGAAACACCGGGGAGCTGTTTTTT.

This clonotype was recorded at least ten times. The chain has TRBV4-1 and TRBJ1-3, with no clear D. The V and J ends lost 8 bases and 0 bases respectively, with 14 bases between them. The CDR3 extends over 15 amino acids. Germline V gives CDR1 MGHRA, CDR2 YSYEKL. The CDR3 is CASRSGPSSGNTIYF. The CDR3 nucleotides read TGCGCCAGCCGCTCCGGACCGAGCTCTGGAAACACCATATATTTT.

This clonotype was picked up a small number of times. The chain has TRBV6-1 and TRBJ2-1; the match to TRBD2 covers 10 bases. Germline trimming cut 6 bases from V and 0 bases from J; bases unmatched to any gene: 5. Per the germline V gene, CDR1 is MNHNS and CDR2 is SASEGT. The CDR3 has 16 residues. CDR3 region: CASSRSGRVSYNEQFF. CDR3 nucleotides: TGTGCCAGCAGCAGGAGCGGGAGGGTCTCCTACAATGAGCAGTTCTTC.

This rearrangement joins TRBV5-1 to TRBJ2-1; D unresolved. Trimming left V 1 base short and J 8 bases short, with 13 bases between. Germline CDR1 reads SGHRS; CDR2 reads YFSETQ. CDR3 size: 14 residues. CDR3 nucleotides: TGCGCCAGCAGCTTGCTGACCCTAGAGCATGAGCAGTTCTTC. It translates to CASSLLTLEHEQFF. Complete variable domain (other parts from reference TRBV5-1 and TRBJ2-1): KAGVTQTPRYLIKTRGQQVTLSCSPISGHRSVSWYQQTPGQGLQFLFEYFSETQRNKGNFPGRFSGRQFSNSRSEMNVSTLELGDSALYLCASSLLTLEHEQFFGPGTRLTVL.